This is a list of T cell receptor beta chains from one sample in a study of patients and donors after allogeneic stem cell transplantation. MiXCR, applied by TCRdb to the RT-PCR reads, yields one record per CDR3 protein. Found here are 9,500 to 15,000 distinct CDR3 sequences, 25% of them singletons; the top ten hold less than 60%. The source material was blood, either unsorted or a sorted T cell fraction (not recorded which). Receptor source: a human donor who was either an allogeneic HSCT recipient or a stem cell or donor lymphocyte infusion donor (not recorded which). It is not recorded whose cells these are; they may come from a transplant donor. Each CDR3 is given with its conserved first and last residue. The order of the fields is CDR3 protein, CDR3 DNA, clone size, D gene, J gene, V gene, CDR3 length. The D gene is left open where the match is weak. For some rows the clone size is stated as once, few or many, or as a class when expanded; others skip it.

cdr3_aa: CASSRTTGASGGGEQYF
cdr3_nt: TGTGCCAGCAGCCGAACTACCGGGGCTAGCGGAGGGGGAGAGCAGTACTTC
clone_size: medium-sized
d_call: NA
j_call: TRBJ2-7
v_call: TRBV7-9
cdr3_length: 17

cdr3_aa: CSASRGGAEAFF
cdr3_nt: TGCAGTGCTAGTCGGGGGGGGGCTGAAGCTTTCTTT
clone_size: NA
d_call: NA
j_call: TRBJ1-1
v_call: TRBV20-1
cdr3_length: 12

cdr3_aa: CASSYSYSNQPQHF
cdr3_nt: TGTGCCAGCAGTTACAGTTATAGCAATCAGCCCCAGCATTTT
clone_size: few
d_call: NA
j_call: TRBJ1-5
v_call: TRBV6-6
cdr3_length: 14

cdr3_aa: CSVVEGNGYTF
cdr3_nt: TGCAGCGTTGTGGAGGGGAATGGCTACACCTTC
clone_size: NA
d_call: NA
j_call: TRBJ1-2
v_call: TRBV29-1
cdr3_length: 11

cdr3_aa: CASSYRGLKGYTF
cdr3_nt: TGTGCCAGCAGCTACAGGGGGCTAAAAGGCTACACCTTC
clone_size: NA
d_call: TRBD1
j_call: TRBJ1-2
v_call: TRBV7-9
cdr3_length: 13

cdr3_aa: CATSRDHWMSSYEQYF
cdr3_nt: TGTGCCACCAGCAGAGACCATTGGATGAGCTCCTACGAGCAGTACTTC
clone_size: NA
d_call: NA
j_call: TRBJ2-7
v_call: TRBV15
cdr3_length: 16

cdr3_aa: CASSAPAWGQGDQPQHF
cdr3_nt: TGCGCCAGCAGCGCACCAGCATGGGGACAGGGCGATCAGCCCCAGCATTTT
clone_size: NA
d_call: TRBD1
j_call: TRBJ1-5
v_call: TRBV4-3
cdr3_length: 17

cdr3_aa: CASSSEQGSTRNTIYF
cdr3_nt: TGTGCCAGCAGTTCGGAACAGGGGTCGACAAGAAACACCATATATTTT
clone_size: few
d_call: TRBD1
j_call: TRBJ1-3
v_call: TRBV7-2
cdr3_length: 16

cdr3_aa: CATSDGGPYEQYF
cdr3_nt: TGTGCCACCTCGGACGGCGGGCCCTACGAGCAGTACTTC
clone_size: NA
d_call: NA
j_call: TRBJ2-7
v_call: TRBV12-3/TRBV12-4
cdr3_length: 13

cdr3_aa: CASSAGTSGTYEQYF
cdr3_nt: TGTGCCAGCAGCGCCGGGACTAGCGGAACCTACGAGCAGTACTTC
clone_size: NA
d_call: TRBD2
j_call: TRBJ2-7
v_call: TRBV9
cdr3_length: 15

cdr3_aa: CASSQGGGREAFF
cdr3_nt: TGCGCCAGCAGCCAAGGGGGGGGACGGGAAGCTTTCTTT
clone_size: many
d_call: NA
j_call: TRBJ1-1
v_call: TRBV4-3
cdr3_length: 13

cdr3_aa: CAISESTAGASEQYF
cdr3_nt: TGTGCCATCAGTGAGTCGACGGCGGGAGCTAGCGAGCAGTACTTC
clone_size: NA
d_call: TRBD2
j_call: TRBJ2-7
v_call: TRBV10-3
cdr3_length: 15

cdr3_aa: CASSVAGLARETQYF
cdr3_nt: TGTGCCAGCAGCGTCGCGGGACTGGCCCGGGAGACCCAGTACTTC
clone_size: NA
d_call: NA
j_call: TRBJ2-5
v_call: TRBV9
cdr3_length: 15

cdr3_aa: CASSFTMTNTEAFF
cdr3_nt: TGCGCCAGCAGCTTCACCATGACGAACACTGAAGCTTTCTTT
clone_size: few
d_call: NA
j_call: TRBJ1-1
v_call: TRBV5-1
cdr3_length: 14

cdr3_aa: CASSVEGISYGYTF
cdr3_nt: TGTGCCAGCAGCGTAGAGGGAATTTCCTATGGCTACACCTTC
clone_size: NA
d_call: NA
j_call: TRBJ1-2
v_call: TRBV9
cdr3_length: 14

cdr3_aa: CSARDGGLGNQPQHF
cdr3_nt: TGCAGTGCTAGAGATGGGGGGCTGGGCAATCAGCCCCAGCATTTT
clone_size: medium-sized
d_call: NA
j_call: TRBJ1-5
v_call: TRBV20-1
cdr3_length: 15

cdr3_aa: CASSFPQGDSMNTEAFF
cdr3_nt: TGTGCCAGCAGTTTTCCCCAGGGCGACTCAATGAACACTGAAGCTTTCTTT
clone_size: few
d_call: NA
j_call: TRBJ1-1
v_call: TRBV28
cdr3_length: 17

cdr3_aa: CASSHGRGGNTIYF
cdr3_nt: TGCGCCAGCAGCCACGGACGAGGAGGAAACACCATATATTTT
clone_size: few
d_call: NA
j_call: TRBJ1-3
v_call: TRBV4-3
cdr3_length: 14

cdr3_aa: CASSLGGSNNEQFF
cdr3_nt: TGTGCCAGCAGCTTAGGCGGGAGTAACAATGAGCAGTTCTTC
clone_size: few
d_call: TRBD2
j_call: TRBJ2-1
v_call: TRBV7-9
cdr3_length: 14

cdr3_aa: CSVDRGGTEAFF
cdr3_nt: TGCAGCGTTGATCGGGGAGGCACTGAAGCTTTCTTT
clone_size: few
d_call: NA
j_call: TRBJ1-1
v_call: TRBV29-1
cdr3_length: 12

cdr3_aa: CASSSTGGVGIQYF
cdr3_nt: TGTGCCAGCAGCTCGACAGGGGGGGTAGGCATTCAGTACTTC
clone_size: few
d_call: TRBD1
j_call: TRBJ2-4
v_call: TRBV7-2
cdr3_length: 14

cdr3_aa: CASSPTGLAINEQFF
cdr3_nt: TGTGCCAGCTCACCAACGGGACTAGCGATCAATGAGCAGTTCTTC
clone_size: NA
d_call: TRBD2
j_call: TRBJ2-1
v_call: TRBV18
cdr3_length: 15

cdr3_aa: CASSQGQGAPNQPQHF
cdr3_nt: TGTGCCAGCAGCCAAGGGCAGGGGGCCCCTAATCAGCCCCAGCATTTT
clone_size: NA
d_call: TRBD1
j_call: TRBJ1-5
v_call: TRBV4-2
cdr3_length: 16

cdr3_aa: CASSPPRDASSYNEQFF
cdr3_nt: TGTGCCAGCTCACCACCCCGGGACGCGAGCTCCTACAATGAGCAGTTCTTC
clone_size: once
d_call: NA
j_call: TRBJ2-1
v_call: TRBV18
cdr3_length: 17

cdr3_aa: CATSDLLFRTGRAGNTIYF
cdr3_nt: TGTGCCACCAGTGATTTGCTCTTTCGGACAGGACGAGCAGGAAACACCATATATTTT
clone_size: many
d_call: TRBD1
j_call: TRBJ1-3
v_call: TRBV24-1
cdr3_length: 19

cdr3_aa: CASSFYNEQFF
cdr3_nt: TGTGCCAGCAGTTTCTACAATGAGCAGTTCTTC
clone_size: NA
d_call: NA
j_call: TRBJ2-1
v_call: TRBV28
cdr3_length: 11

cdr3_aa: CASSLNRGTDTQYF
cdr3_nt: TGTGCCAGCAGCCTCAACAGGGGTACAGATACGCAGTATTTT
clone_size: NA
d_call: TRBD1
j_call: TRBJ2-3
v_call: TRBV3-1
cdr3_length: 14

cdr3_aa: CASSVGESSYNEQFF
cdr3_nt: TGTGCCAGCAGTGTCGGGGAGAGCTCCTACAATGAGCAGTTCTTC
clone_size: few
d_call: NA
j_call: TRBJ2-1
v_call: TRBV6-5
cdr3_length: 15

cdr3_aa: CASSLWSRERETQYF
cdr3_nt: TGTGCCAGCAGCTTATGGAGCCGGGAGCGGGAGACCCAGTACTTC
clone_size: NA
d_call: NA
j_call: TRBJ2-5
v_call: TRBV7-9
cdr3_length: 15

cdr3_aa: CASSKTGGSNTEAFF
cdr3_nt: TGTGCCAGCAGTAAAACAGGGGGCTCTAATACTGAAGCTTTCTTT
clone_size: NA
d_call: TRBD1
j_call: TRBJ1-1
v_call: TRBV6-6
cdr3_length: 15

cdr3_aa: CASSQSDGSYEQYF
cdr3_nt: TGTGCCAGCAGCCAATCGGACGGATCCTACGAGCAGTACTTC
clone_size: few
d_call: NA
j_call: TRBJ2-7
v_call: TRBV4-2
cdr3_length: 14

cdr3_aa: CSATGTAGFASGNTIYF
cdr3_nt: TGCAGCGCAACCGGGACAGCCGGTTTTGCCTCTGGAAACACCATATATTTT
clone_size: NA
d_call: TRBD1
j_call: TRBJ1-3
v_call: TRBV29-1
cdr3_length: 17

cdr3_aa: CASSLVVTANTEAFF
cdr3_nt: TGTGCCAGCAGCTTAGTTGTAACAGCGAACACTGAAGCTTTCTTT
clone_size: few
d_call: NA
j_call: TRBJ1-1
v_call: TRBV7-2
cdr3_length: 15